The 31 T cell receptor beta chains below were found in one sample sequenced in a study of blood T cell repertoires in COVID-19. This table comes from immunoSEQ multiplex PCR, and its TCRdb copy is limited to in-frame clones, with some not included. The sample has over 70,000 clones, 80% seen once; the top ten hold 15% to 20%. Sequencing input: peripheral blood. All receptors derive from a woman of 80 years or more with acute or convalescent COVID-19.

The V and J genes are TRBV14 and TRBJ1-1; possibly TRBD1 for D (6 bases). Germline V gene data show CDR1 as SGHDN and CDR2 as FVKESK. This CDR3 has 13 amino acids. The ends were cut back, 5 bases at V and 3 bases at J, with 10 bases in the middle. This chain's CDR3 is CASSSQGYTEAFF. CDR3 DNA sequence: TGTGCCAGCAGCTCGCAGGGGTACACTGAAGCTTTCTTT.

The V call is TRBV5-5, the J call TRBJ1-6, with 9 bases identical to TRBD1. V gave up 4 bases and J gave up 7 bases; unmatched junction bases: 6. The CDR3 loop spans 15 amino acids. Germline CDR1 is SGHKS and CDR2 is YYEKEE (reference sequence). CDR3 protein: CASSAGDRVNSPLHF. In nucleotides, the CDR3 is TGTGCCAGCAGCGCCGGGGACAGGGTAAATTCACCCCTCCACTTT.

The chain combines TRBV4-2 with TRBJ2-7; D is perhaps TRBD2 (6 bases). The CDR3 runs to 15 residues. V was clipped by 1 base and J by 2 bases, with 12 bases between them. From germline, CDR1 is LGHNA and CDR2 YNFKEQ. Here the CDR3 reads CASSQVLGGTYEQYF. CDR3 in DNA: TGTGCCAGCAGCCAAGTCCTCGGCGGGACCTACGAGCAGTACTTC.

The rearrangement uses TRBV19 and TRBJ1-2; D gene ambiguous. The CDR3 loop spans 13 amino acids. Trimming shortened V by 6 bases and J by 4 bases, and 12 bases separated the two germline ends. Per germline, CDR1 LNHDA and CDR2 SQIVND (reference sequence). The CDR3 coding sequence is TGTGCCAGTAGACTAGAAACAGCCTATGGCTACACCTTC. Encoded protein: CASRLETAYGYTF. The complete variable domain, with remaining parts taken from reference TRBV19 and TRBJ1-2, reads DGGITQSPKYLFRKEGQNVTLSCEQNLNHDAMYWYRQDPGQGLRLIYYSQIVNDFQKGDIAEGYSVSREKKESFPLTVTSAQKNPTAFYLCASRLETAYGYTFGSGTRLTVV.

The chain couples TRBV6-5 to TRBJ2-7; 8 bases line up with TRBD1. Germline assignment: CDR1 MNHEY and CDR2 SVGAGI. The CDR3 extends over 15 amino acids. With 8 bases clipped from V and 4 bases from J, the junction kept 13 bases outside the gene matches. CDR3 in amino acids: CASLLTGAGIYEQYF. The CDR3, as DNA: TGTGCCAGCCTCTTGACAGGGGCGGGAATATACGAGCAGTACTTC.

This chain uses TRBV5-1 with TRBJ2-1; 8 bases fit TRBD2. Germline V lookup: CDR1 SGHRS, CDR2 YFSETQ. This CDR3 has 16 residues. V gave up 3 bases and J gave up 4 bases; unmatched junction bases: 9. DNA for the CDR3: TGCGCCAGCAGCTCGATAGCGGGGACCCGGTACAATGAGCAGTTCTTC. This codes for CASSSIAGTRYNEQFF.

The V gene is TRBV30, the J gene TRBJ2-7, with unresolved D. Germline CDR1 and CDR2: GTSNPN and SVGIG (reference sequence). This CDR3 region has 12 residues. Trimming stripped 0 bases from V and 2 bases from J, with 5 bases between. DNA of the CDR3: TGTGCCTGGAGTGTCGACACCTACGAGCAGTACTTC. It translates to CAWSVDTYEQYF.

This chain connects TRBV3-1 (or the pseudogene TRBV3-2) to TRBJ2-2, with 9 bases identical to TRBD1. Germline CDR1 reads LGHDT; CDR2 reads YNNKEL (reference sequence). CDR3 length: 17 residues. V shed 1 base and J 7 bases; nucleotides not matched to a gene: 10. DNA for the CDR3: TGTGCCAGCAGCCAAGCGAACAGGGGGCTTTATTTCGGGGAGCTGTTTTTT. Amino acids: CASSQANRGLYFGELFF.

The genes are TRBV6-1 and TRBJ1-2; D gene uncertain. V was shortened by 2 bases and J by 3 bases, with 7 bases between the two germline ends. Germline CDR1 and CDR2: MNHNS and SASEGT. The CDR3 consists of 13 residues. Here the CDR3 DNA reads TGTGCCAGCAGTGAATCACAGTACTATGGCTACACCTTC. Translation gives CASSESQYYGYTF.

On this clone: A junction end diverges from the germline sequence, so it may reflect a read error. The CDR3 region is CASSFRGTAQEF. The CDR3 bases are TGTGCCAGCAGTTTCCGCGGGACAGCCCAGGAGTTC. This chain links TRBV12-3 or TRBV12-4 with TRBJ2-7; maybe TRBD1 (7 bases). The CDR3 length is 12 residues.

The CDR3 DNA is TGTGCCAGCAGCACCTGGGAGGGGGTCGAGCAGTACTTC. This sequence encodes CASSTWEGVEQYF. This chain joins TRBV7-8 and TRBJ2-7; D is perhaps TRBD2 (7 bases). Per the germline V gene, CDR1 is SGHVS and CDR2 is FQNEAQ. With 5 bases removed from V and 6 bases from J, the gap between germline ends came to 14 bases. The CDR3 runs to 13 residues.

The V and J genes are TRBV6-4 and TRBJ2-5, with 8 bases matching TRBD1. Per the germline V gene, CDR1 is MRHNA and CDR2 is SNTAGT. This CDR3 region has 16 residues. Trimming at V came to 1 base and at J to 4 bases, leaving 8 bases not matched to a gene. The CDR3 DNA reads as TGTGCCAGCAGTGACTGCGGCAGGGGGCGCGGAGAGACCCAGTACTTC. It codes for CASSDCGRGRGETQYF.

This chain joins TRBV18 and TRBJ1-1; D gene ambiguous. Germline CDR1 reads KGHSH; CDR2 reads LQKENI. The CDR3 consists of 14 residues. V shed 5 bases and J shed 4 bases, with 14 bases lying between them. The CDR3 loop reads CASSGRPRSTEAFF. In DNA, the CDR3 is TGTGCCAGCTCAGGTAGACCGCGGAGCACTGAAGCTTTCTTT.

The J gene is TRBJ1-5, the V gene TRBV6-1; D may be TRBD1 (6 bases). The V gene lost 2 bases and the J gene lost 0 bases, with 14 bases spanning the gap. Germline V gene lookup returns CDR1 MNHNS and CDR2 SASEGT. The CDR3 extends over 17 amino acids. CDR3 in amino acids: CASSERWGHTSNQPQHF. The CDR3 DNA follows: TGTGCCAGCAGTGAACGTTGGGGACACACTAGCAATCAGCCCCAGCATTTT.

The chain recombines TRBV11-2 with TRBJ2-3, with 10 bases identical to TRBD1. V lost 4 bases to trimming and J lost 8 bases; unmatched junction nucleotides: 9. The germline V gene encodes CDR1 SGHAT and CDR2 FQNNGV. The CDR3 spans 15 residues. Here the CDR3 DNA reads TGTGCCAGCAGCTCGGACAGGGGGTTTTGGGTTACGCAGTATTTT. Translation gives CASSSDRGFWVTQYF.

V is TRBV27 and J is TRBJ2-7; D not resolved. V lost 7 bases and J lost 1, with 11 bases in between. This CDR3 comprises 13 residues. CDR1 MNHEY and CDR2 SMNVEV come from the germline V gene (reference sequence). The CDR3, as DNA: TGTGCCAGCAAATCGACTGTTTCCTACGAGCAGTACTTC. This codes for CASKSTVSYEQYF.

The rearrangement joins TRBV5-4 to TRBJ2-7, with 14 nucleotides matching TRBD2. V gave up 3 bases and J gave up 5 bases; unmatched junction bases: 7. Looked up from germline, CDR1 is SGHNT and CDR2 is YYREEE (reference sequence). There are 16 residues in the CDR3. The DNA of the CDR3 is TGTGCCAGCAGCTCAGGGACTAGCGGGAGTATCGACGAGCAGTACTTC. This codes for CASSSGTSGSIDEQYF.

The rearrangement joins TRBV18 to TRBJ2-7; 12 nucleotides match TRBD2. Germline CDR1 reads KGHSH; CDR2 reads LQKENI. This CDR3 spans 16 amino acids. With V trimmed by 3 bases and J by 3 bases, 6 bases remained unmatched. CDR3 sequence (DNA): TGTGCCAGCTCACCTCTAGCGGGAGGGCCGAGCTACGAGCAGTACTTC. Its translation: CASSPLAGGPSYEQYF.

CDR3 DNA: TGTGCCAGCAGCGTACCACAGGGACACGGTGAGCAGTTCTTC. Translating gives CASSVPQGHGEQFF. The chain is built from TRBV9 and TRBJ2-1; TRBD1 is a possible D gene (6 bases). CDR3 length: 14 residues. V was pared by 1 base and J by 9 bases, with 14 bases between. Germline V lookup: CDR1 SGDLS, CDR2 YYNGEE.

In this sample, this clone turned up once. The CDR3 DNA is TGTGCCAGCTCACCCTCACAGGGTTCGGAGACCCAGTACTTC. Translation: CASSPSQGSETQYF. V usage is TRBV18 and J usage is TRBJ2-5, with D maybe TRBD1 (6 bases). CDR1 and CDR2 (germline): KGHSH, LQKENI. Trimming removed 3 bases from V and 5 bases from J, with 13 bases in between. The CDR3 covers 14 residues.

This clone was seen a handful of times. The chain carries TRBV6-5 and TRBJ1-6, with D uncertain. The CDR3 is made up of 13 amino acids. CDR1 and CDR2 (germline): MNHEY, SVGAGI. Between the trimmed V and J ends, which lost 8 bases and 0 bases, there was a span of 5 bases. CDR3 bases: TGTGCCAGCGCGCGCTCCTATAATTCACCCCTCCACTTT. As protein: CASARSYNSPLHF.

The V call is TRBV6-6, the J call TRBJ2-7; 9 positions match TRBD1. The CDR3 is 16 residues long. The V segment lost 6 bases and the J segment 3 bases; nucleotides outside the gene matches: 12. CDR1 is MNHNY, CDR2 SVGAGI, per germline (reference sequence). CDR3 residues: CASSPHRGTGSYEQYF. CDR3 sequence (DNA): TGTGCCAGCAGCCCGCACCGAGGGACAGGGAGCTACGAGCAGTACTTC.

The genes are TRBV7-6 and TRBJ2-1, with D perhaps matching TRBD1 (5 bases). The V gene lost 1 base and the J gene lost 0 bases, with 13 bases spanning the gap. The germline V gene encodes CDR1 SGHVS and CDR2 FNYEAQ. The CDR3 contains 17 residues. The CDR3 DNA reads as TGTGCCAGCAGCTTAGGTGCGACAGTGAGCTCCTACAATGAGCAGTTCTTC. Its protein product is CASSLGATVSSYNEQFF.

The chain links TRBV5-8 to TRBJ2-7; D not certain. V was clipped by 1 base and J by 4 bases, with 12 bases between them. CDR1 SGHTS and CDR2 YDEGEE come from the germline V gene. The CDR3 extends over 14 amino acids. DNA of the CDR3: TGTGCCAGCAGCTTGTCGAGCGTTATTTACGAGCAGTACTTC. It codes for CASSLSSVIYEQYF.

This clone was seen at least ten times. This sequence joins TRBV6-5 and TRBJ1-2; the D is unclear. CDR3 size: 14 residues. Germline V lookup: CDR1 MNHEY, CDR2 SVGAGI. Trimming pared 0 bases from V and 8 bases from J, leaving 13 bases between. CDR3 DNA sequence: TGTGCCAGCAGTTACTCGAACGCCGGACTCGGCTACACCTTC. Amino acid sequence: CASSYSNAGLGYTF.

This chain joins TRBV2 and TRBJ2-5; TRBD1 aligns across 11 bases. The V and J ends lost 6 bases and 0 bases, in that order; junction bases with no gene match: 9. CDR1 and CDR2 (germline): SNHLY, FYNNEI. CDR3 size: 17 residues. CDR3 bases: TGTGCCAGCAGGGATCGGACAGGGGGCGCGGACCAAGAGACCCAGTACTTC. Translated, it gives CASRDRTGGADQETQYF.

The rearrangement links TRBV29-1 to TRBJ2-1, with a weak D call TRBD2 (6 bases). There are 16 residues in the CDR3. V was cut by 6 bases and J by 2 bases, with 20 bases left in between. Per the germline V gene, CDR1 is SQVTM and CDR2 is ANQGSEA. The DNA for the CDR3 is TGCAGCGTGACCAAACGGCTAGGCGGGACCTACAATGAGCAGTTCTTC. Protein product: CSVTKRLGGTYNEQFF.

The CDR3 nucleotides read TGTGCCAGCAGCCAAGGGACAGCGATTAGCAATCAGCCCCAGCATTTT. Protein: CASSQGTAISNQPQHF. This chain joins TRBV3-1 (or the pseudogene TRBV3-2) and TRBJ1-5; D might be TRBD1 (6 bases). The CDR3 contains 16 residues. The germline V gene encodes CDR1 LGHDT and CDR2 YNNKEL (reference sequence). The germline V and J ends were trimmed by 1 base and 0 bases, with 10 bases remaining between them.

In this sample, this clone turned up a few times. The chain combines TRBV30 with TRBJ2-7; D is possibly TRBD1 (5 bases). CDR3 length: 13 residues. From germline, CDR1 is GTSNPN and CDR2 SVGIG (reference sequence). V shed 4 bases and J shed 4 bases, with 14 bases lying between them. The DNA of the CDR3 is TGTGCCTGGAAAAAAGGGGCGCGATACGAGCAGTACTTC. It translates to CAWKKGARYEQYF.

The gene calls are TRBV9 and TRBJ1-4; tentative D call: TRBD1 (6 bases). Germline CDR1 and CDR2: SGDLS and YYNGEE. V lost 2 bases and J lost 5, with 7 bases in between. The CDR3 consists of 13 residues. CDR3 in amino acids: CASSVRGNEKLFF. CDR3 in DNA: TGTGCCAGCAGCGTCAGGGGAAATGAAAAACTGTTTTTT.

V and J are TRBV6-2 or TRBV6-3 and TRBJ2-5; TRBD2 agrees at 8 bases. This CDR3 comprises 14 residues. Germline CDR1 MNHEY, CDR2 SVGEGT. With 2 bases clipped from V and 5 bases from J, the junction kept 4 bases outside the gene matches. CDR3 sequence reads: CASSYRGGVETQYF. CDR3 DNA: TGTGCCAGCAGTTACCGGGGGGGTGTGGAGACCCAGTACTTC.